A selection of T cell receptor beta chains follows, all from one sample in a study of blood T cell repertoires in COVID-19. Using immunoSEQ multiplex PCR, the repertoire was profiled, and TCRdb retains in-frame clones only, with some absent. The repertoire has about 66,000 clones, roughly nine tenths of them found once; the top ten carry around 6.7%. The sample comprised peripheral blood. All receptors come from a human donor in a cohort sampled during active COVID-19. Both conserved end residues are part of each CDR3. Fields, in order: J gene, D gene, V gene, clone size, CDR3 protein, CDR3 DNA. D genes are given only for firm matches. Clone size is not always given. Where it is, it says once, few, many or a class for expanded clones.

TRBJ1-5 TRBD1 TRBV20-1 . CSASKRWGAGGSNQPQHF TGCAGTGCTAGTAAGCGGTGGGGGGCAGGGGGTAGCAATCAGCCCCAGCATTTT
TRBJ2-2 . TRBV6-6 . CASMRSANTGELFF TGTGCCAGCATGCGGAGCGCGAACACCGGGGAGCTGTTTTTT
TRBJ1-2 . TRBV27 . CASSPRGTNYGYTF TGTGCCAGCAGTCCCAGGGGTACTAACTATGGCTACACCTTC
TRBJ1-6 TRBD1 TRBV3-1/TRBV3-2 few CASSQDWGDRGLTPLHF TGTGCCAGCAGCCAAGATTGGGGGGACAGGGGGCTGACACCCCTCCACTTT
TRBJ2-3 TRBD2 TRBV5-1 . CASSSSGGARVDADTQYF TGCGCCAGCAGCTCTAGCGGGGGGGCGAGGGTGGACGCAGATACGCAGTATTTT
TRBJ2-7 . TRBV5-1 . CASSPSGDGYEQYF TGCGCCAGCAGCCCCTCGGGAGACGGCTACGAGCAGTACTTC
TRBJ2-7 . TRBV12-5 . CASGTGHELEQYF TGTGCTAGTGGCACGGGACACGAACTCGAGCAGTACTTC
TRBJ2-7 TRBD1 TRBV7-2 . CASSSQQGYEQYF TGTGCCAGCAGCTCCCAACAGGGGTACGAGCAGTACTTC
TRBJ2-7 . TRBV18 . CASSPPRQGGYEQYF TGTGCCAGCTCACCCCCGAGGCAGGGGGGATACGAGCAGTACTTC
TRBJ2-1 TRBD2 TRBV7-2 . CASGGPYNEQFF TGTGCTAGCGGGGGCCCCTACAATGAGCAGTTCTTC
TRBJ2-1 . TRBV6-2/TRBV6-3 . CASSRLLGGGDNEQFF TGTGCCAGCAGTCGCCTCCTCGGCGGGGGCGACAATGAGCAGTTCTTC
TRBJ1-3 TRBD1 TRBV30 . CAWRVTGGGGNTIYF TGTGCCTGGAGGGTAACAGGGGGCGGTGGAAACACCATATATTTT
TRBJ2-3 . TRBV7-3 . CASSLTPGVDTQYF TGTGCCAGCAGCTTAACCCCAGGGGTGGATACGCAGTATTTT
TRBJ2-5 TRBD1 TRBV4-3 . CASSQGDRGKETQYF TGCGCCAGCAGCCAAGGCGACAGGGGGAAAGAGACCCAGTACTTC
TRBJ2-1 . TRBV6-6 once CASSYSFSSHNEQFF TGTGCCAGCAGTTACTCGTTTTCTAGCCACAATGAGCAGTTCTTC
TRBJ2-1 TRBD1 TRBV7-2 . CASSRGGTGGTYEQFF TGTGCCAGCAGCCGCGGGGGGACAGGGGGGACTTATGAGCAGTTCTTC
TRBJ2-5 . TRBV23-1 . CASSQRRRGETQYF TGCGCCAGCAGTCAACGCCGGAGAGGGGAGACCCAGTACTTC
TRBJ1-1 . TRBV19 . CASSRVQGWGNTEAFF TGTGCCAGTAGTCGCGTTCAGGGGTGGGGGAACACTGAAGCTTTCTTT
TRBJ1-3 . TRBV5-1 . CASSLVGGQDSGNTIYF TGCGCCAGCAGCTTGGTAGGTGGACAAGACTCTGGAAACACCATATATTTT
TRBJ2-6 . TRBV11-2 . CASSLQYGANVLTF TGTGCCAGCAGCCTCCAGTACGGGGCCAACGTCCTGACTTTC
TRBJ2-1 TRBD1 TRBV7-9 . CASSLAGQHNEQFF TGTGCCAGCAGCTTAGCGGGACAGCACAATGAGCAGTTCTTC
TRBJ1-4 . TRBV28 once CASSRGGNEKLFF TGTGCCAGCAGTAGGGGGGGAAATGAAAAACTGTTTTTT